Following are 31 T cell receptor beta chains from one sample sequenced in a study of beta chain features in type 1 diabetes (dated by TCRdb to the late 2010s). Library creation used the immunoSEQ multiplex PCR assay. The entire amount of isolated RNA was reverse transcribed using the High Capacity cDNA Reverse Transcription Kit, so the sequenced TCRB transcripts were expressed ones. The source is immuneACCESS, and TCRdb retained only in-frame sequences with V and J called. Part of the clones is not carried over; for the studies checked, unresolved V genes explain less than half of this, and the remainder is unexplained. A total of under 900,000 clones appear in this sample, around a sixth of them only once. In total, the top ten clones hold about 0.025% of the sample. The sequenced sample consisted of naive CD4+ T cells from blood. Explained via the paper, the cell subset or site label denotes: true naive CD4+ T cells. All receptors come from a woman aged 18-30 years in good health.

This clone turned up a few times. The CDR3, as DNA: TGTGCCAGCGGGCAACAGGGCACCTCCTACGAGCAGTACTTC. This gives the protein CASGQQGTSYEQYF. The chain is built from TRBV6-6 and TRBJ2-7; TRBD1 might be the D (6 bases). Germline CDR1 MNHNY, CDR2 SVGAGI (reference sequence). CDR3 length equals 14 residues. V was shortened by 8 bases and J by 0 bases, with 14 bases between the two germline ends.

This chain uses TRBV28 with TRBJ2-7; D is possibly TRBD1 or TRBD2 (6 bases each). There are 14 residues in the CDR3. Germline assignment: CDR1 MDHEN and CDR2 SYDVKM. V was shortened by 2 bases and J by 6 bases, with 14 bases between the two germline ends. Here the CDR3 reads CASSLGGTQFEQYF. The CDR3 region has the DNA TGTGCCAGCAGTTTAGGGGGGACACAGTTCGAGCAGTACTTC.

In this sample, this clone turned up a few times. The same CDR3 arises from other DNA sequences in this sample as well. The chain recombines TRBV29-1 with TRBJ1-1, with D unresolved. Germline V gives CDR1 SQVTM, CDR2 ANQGSEA. The length of the CDR3 is 11 residues. Trimming left V 4 bases short and J 1 base short, with 4 bases between. This CDR3 is CSVVGNTEAFF. The CDR3, as DNA: TGCAGCGTTGTTGGGAACACTGAAGCTTTCTTT.

The chain uses TRBV7-9 and TRBJ2-5; the match to TRBD2 covers 10 bases. Germline trimming cut 5 bases from V and 5 bases from J; bases unmatched to any gene: 8. Germline lookup yields CDR1 SEHNR and CDR2 FQNEAQ (reference sequence). This CDR3 is 15 amino acids long. The CDR3 is CASSAWLAGVETQYF. The DNA of the CDR3 is TGTGCCAGCAGCGCGTGGCTAGCGGGAGTGGAGACCCAGTACTTC. Filled out from reference TRBV7-9 and TRBJ2-5, the complete variable domain reads DTGVSQNPRHKITKRGQNVTFRCDPISEHNRLYWYRQTLGQGPEFLTYFQNEAQLEKSRLLSDRFSAERPKGSFSTLEIQRTEQGDSAMYLCASSAWLAGVETQYFGPGTRLLVL.

This clone has more than one count but fewer than ten. The rearrangement links TRBV4-1 to TRBJ1-5, with D possibly being TRBD1 (5 bases). CDR1 is MGHRA and CDR2 is YSYEKL in the germline V gene. CDR3 size: 17 residues. V was trimmed by 1 base and J by 4 bases, leaving 17 bases between them. The CDR3 reads CASSQGLVGVRNQPQHF. The CDR3 DNA follows: TGCGCCAGCAGCCAAGGTCTCGTGGGGGTGCGGAATCAGCCCCAGCATTTT.

In this sample, this clone turned up a few times. J is TRBJ1-1 and V is TRBV11-2; no reliable D call. The CDR3 is 13 residues long. The germline V and J ends were trimmed by 5 bases and 2 bases, with 9 bases remaining between them. The germline V gene has CDR1 SGHAT and CDR2 FQNNGV. CDR3 loop: CASSNTENTEAFF. CDR3 nucleotides: TGTGCCAGCAGCAACACAGAAAACACTGAAGCTTTCTTT.

This clone was picked up a small number of times. The chain carries TRBV5-1 and TRBJ2-3; 10 nucleotides agree with TRBD1. The CDR3 totals 16 residues. CDR1 SGHRS and CDR2 YFSETQ come from the germline V gene. The junction had 7 bases not matched to a gene; V was cut back by 3 bases and J by 3 bases. Written as DNA, the CDR3 is TGCGCCAGCAGCTCGGCCGGGACAGGGGTTACAGATACGCAGTATTTT. This gives the protein CASSSAGTGVTDTQYF.

This clone has a handful of counts. The V and J genes are TRBV29-1 and TRBJ1-2; D remains unclear. V was pared by 4 bases and J by 3 bases, with 6 bases between. Germline assignment: CDR1 SQVTM and CDR2 ANQGSEA. The CDR3 covers 11 residues. In DNA, the CDR3 is TGCAGCGTTGCTCAATACTATGGCTACACCTTC. This translates into CSVAQYYGYTF.

As for this clone: The sample contains more than one DNA sequence encoding this CDR3. The chain joins TRBV7-9 to TRBJ1-1; no firm D call. The germline CDR1 and CDR2 sequences are SEHNR and FQNEAQ (reference sequence). The CDR3 loop spans 13 amino acids. V lost 1 base to trimming and J lost 0 bases, with 3 bases between them. CDR3 residues: CASSLELNTEAFF. CDR3 in DNA: TGTGCCAGCAGCTTAGAGTTGAACACTGAAGCTTTCTTT.

This clone has a handful of counts. This chain connects TRBV2 to TRBJ2-5; perhaps TRBD1 as D (5 bases). The CDR3 is made up of 11 amino acids. Between the trimmed V and J ends, which lost 6 bases and 7 bases, there was a span of 9 bases. CDR1 is SNHLY, CDR2 FYNNEI, per germline. CDR3 nucleotide sequence: TGTGCCAGCAGCGTCAGGGTGACCCAGTACTTC. Residues: CASSVRVTQYF. The full variable domain, its missing parts supplied by reference TRBV2 and TRBJ2-5, is EPEVTQTPSHQVTQMGQEVILRCVPISNHLYFYWYRQILGQKVEFLVSFYNNEISEKSEIFDDQFSVERPDGSNFTLKIRSTKLEDSAMYFCASSVRVTQYFGPGTRLLVL.

As concerns this clone: Other DNA sequences within the sample encode an identical CDR3. CDR3 nucleotide sequence: TGCGCCAGCAGCCAACAGGGGAACTATGGCTACACCTTC. Residues: CASSQQGNYGYTF. This chain connects TRBV4-1 to TRBJ1-2; the D gene is possibly TRBD1 (6 bases). CDR1 and CDR2 from the germline V gene are MGHRA and YSYEKL. The CDR3 totals 13 residues. Trimming cost V 2 bases and J 2 bases, with 6 bases left between them.

CDR3: CASSVQDPYNEQFF. DNA for the CDR3: TGTGCCAGCAGTGTTCAAGACCCATACAATGAGCAGTTCTTC. J is TRBJ2-1 and V is TRBV25-1, with D unclear. The V gene lost 4 bases and the J gene lost 4 bases, with 11 bases spanning the gap. There are 14 residues in the CDR3. Germline CDR1 is MGHDK and CDR2 is SYGVNS.

The chain joins TRBV19 to TRBJ2-7, with 9 bases that match TRBD2. The germline CDR1 and CDR2 sequences are LNHDA and SQIVND (reference sequence). The CDR3 consists of 14 residues. V dropped 5 bases and J dropped 4; count of bases not matched to a gene: 6. The CDR3 region has the DNA TGTGCCAGTAGTCCGTGGCGGGAGGGTTACGAGCAGTACTTC. Its translation is CASSPWREGYEQYF.

This clone was observed a handful of times. The chain joins TRBV27 to TRBJ2-2; possible D gene TRBD2, 5 bases. This CDR3 is 13 amino acids long. CDR1 is MNHEY and CDR2 is SMNVEV in the germline V gene (reference sequence). Trimming stripped 4 bases from V and 4 bases from J, with 7 bases between. CDR3 coding DNA: TGTGCCAGCAGTTGGGGAGCCACCGGGGAGCTGTTTTTT. This gives the protein CASSWGATGELFF.

The CDR3 here is CASSYSRTSDNNEQFF. DNA of the CDR3: TGTGCCAGCAGTTACTCGAGGACTAGCGACAACAATGAGCAGTTCTTC. The V gene is TRBV6-5, the J gene TRBJ2-1; 9 bases match TRBD2. CDR1 and CDR2 from the germline V gene are MNHEY and SVGAGI. The J segment lost 5 bases and the V segment lost 0 bases, leaving 5 bases of the junction unmatched. The CDR3 totals 16 residues.

The V and J genes are TRBV28 and TRBJ2-7; 7 bases line up with TRBD2. Germline V CDR1 and CDR2: MDHEN, SYDVKM. This CDR3 is built from 16 residues. V was clipped by 6 bases and J by 3 bases; unmatched bases: 14. The CDR3 protein is CASSKGWRERFYEQYF. DNA of the CDR3: TGTGCCAGCAGCAAAGGGTGGCGGGAGAGGTTCTACGAGCAGTACTTC.

The gene calls are TRBV14 and TRBJ2-3, with D unresolved. The CDR3 has 14 amino acids. The ends were cut back, 1 base at V and 0 bases at J, with 5 bases in the middle. Germline V gene sequence: CDR1 SGHDN, CDR2 FVKESK. Here the CDR3 reads CASSQAGSTDTQYF. The CDR3 bases are TGTGCCAGCAGCCAAGCTGGCAGCACAGATACGCAGTATTTT.

This clone was found a few times. V and J are TRBV7-9 and TRBJ1-5; no definite D call. Per the germline V gene, CDR1 is SEHNR and CDR2 is FQNEAQ (reference sequence). This CDR3 is built from 13 residues. V dropped 5 bases and J dropped 2 bases, with 7 bases sitting between them. The CDR3 spells CASSIAGNQPQHF. CDR3 DNA: TGTGCCAGCAGCATCGCGGGCAATCAGCCCCAGCATTTT.

The chain couples TRBV5-1 to TRBJ2-2; D remains unclear. Germline values: CDR1 SGHRS, CDR2 YFSETQ. The CDR3 is made up of 17 amino acids. V lost 0 bases to trimming and J lost 1 base, with 13 bases between them. The CDR3 nucleotides are TGCGCCAGCAGCTTGGGGTTGTCAGGACGGAACACCGGGGAGCTGTTTTTT. It translates to CASSLGLSGRNTGELFF.

The chain is built from TRBV28 and TRBJ1-2; 8 nucleotides line up with TRBD1. CDR1 is MDHEN, CDR2 SYDVKM, per germline. J gave up 4 bases and V 6 bases, and 16 bases lay outside the gene matches. The CDR3 loop spans 17 amino acids. The CDR3 region is CASSSWAGQATAYGYTF. CDR3 coding DNA: TGTGCCAGCAGCTCATGGGCGGGACAGGCGACGGCCTATGGCTACACCTTC.

The CDR3 loop reads CASSSSGPSDYEQYF. DNA for the CDR3: TGCGCCAGCAGCTCATCAGGTCCTAGCGACTACGAGCAGTACTTC. The rearrangement links TRBV5-1 to TRBJ2-7, with D perhaps TRBD2 (6 bases). Deletions cut 3 bases from V and 3 bases from J, with 16 bases between. This CDR3 spans 15 amino acids. Germline assignment: CDR1 SGHRS and CDR2 YFSETQ.

A remark on this clone: Other DNA sequences from this sample encode an identical CDR3 as well. CDR3 DNA sequence: TGTGCCAGCTCACCAGGGACGGTCACCTACGAGCAGTACTTC. Protein product: CASSPGTVTYEQYF. The J gene is TRBJ2-7, the V gene TRBV18; the D call may be TRBD1 or TRBD2 (5 bases each). Germline loops: CDR1 KGHSH, CDR2 LQKENI. Trimming removed 2 bases at V and 2 bases at J, with 10 bases between. CDR3 size: 14 residues.

Only a few counts were recorded for this clone. The chain uses TRBV7-9 and TRBJ2-7; 8 positions agree with TRBD2. This CDR3 region has 14 residues. V was pared by 4 bases and J by 5 bases, with 7 bases of the junction left unmatched. From germline, CDR1 is SEHNR and CDR2 FQNEAQ (reference sequence). In nucleotides, the CDR3 is TGTGCCAGCAGCTCCGGGACTAGTGGGAACGAGCAGTACTTC. This gives the protein CASSSGTSGNEQYF.

This clone was picked up a small number of times. The V call is TRBV28, the J call TRBJ2-7; D is perhaps TRBD1 (6 bases). There are 14 residues in the CDR3. Germline lookup yields CDR1 MDHEN and CDR2 SYDVKM. V shed 7 bases and J shed 5 bases, with 18 bases lying between them. The CDR3 DNA sequence: TGTGCCAGCAACCCGTCAACAGGGTACGACGAGCAGTACTTC. It yields the protein CASNPSTGYDEQYF.

This chain links TRBV5-4 with TRBJ1-2, with D possibly matching TRBD1 (6 bases). The CDR3 runs to 15 residues. In germline, CDR1 is SGHNT, CDR2 YYREEE (reference sequence). V was trimmed by 4 bases and J by 4 bases, leaving 17 bases between them. The chain's CDR3 is CASSVRTAEFYGYTF. CDR3 sequence (DNA): TGTGCCAGCAGCGTCCGGACAGCGGAATTCTATGGCTACACCTTC.

This clone was observed a handful of times. The chain is built from TRBV5-5 and TRBJ1-1, with D perhaps matching TRBD1 (6 bases). Trimming removed 2 bases at V and 0 bases at J, with 14 bases between. Germline V gene lookup returns CDR1 SGHKS and CDR2 YYEKEE (reference sequence). The CDR3 has 16 amino acids. The DNA of the CDR3 is TGTGCCAGCAGCTTATTTGCAGGGGCGTTGAACACTGAAGCTTTCTTT. Its translation is CASSLFAGALNTEAFF.

Turning to this clone: Sequence at one end of the junction differs from germline and may be a read error. The V call is TRBV7-2, the J call TRBJ2-4, with 10 bases fitting TRBD2. Germline V gives CDR1 SGHTA, CDR2 FQGNSA. The CDR3 totals 16 residues. CDR3 region: CASSIAGGGNKNIQYF. CDR3 sequence (DNA): TGTGCCAGCAGCATAGCGGGAGGTGGAAACAAAAACATTCAGTACTTC.

The chain combines TRBV4-1 with TRBJ2-5; 7 bases fit TRBD2. The trim removed 1 base at V and 3 bases at J, leaving 5 bases unmatched. This CDR3 is 15 amino acids long. Germline CDR1 MGHRA, CDR2 YSYEKL. The CDR3 nucleotides are TGCGCCAGCAGCCAAGTTGGGCTAGCGGAAGAGACCCAGTACTTC. Its protein product is CASSQVGLAEETQYF.

Only a few counts were recorded for this clone. V is TRBV4-3 and J is TRBJ2-3, with 7 bases identical to TRBD1. CDR3 length: 14 residues. The germline V gene has CDR1 LGHNA and CDR2 YSLEER. Trimming at V came to 2 bases and at J to 11 bases, leaving 10 bases not matched to a gene. The CDR3 loop reads CASSQSTTGYMQYF. Here the CDR3 DNA reads TGCGCCAGCAGCCAATCTACGACAGGGTATATGCAGTATTTT.

This sequence joins TRBV2 and TRBJ2-1; 7 bases line up with TRBD2. The germline gives CDR1 SNHLY, CDR2 FYNNEI. Trimming cost V 3 bases and J 4 bases; bases outside gene matches: 6. The length of the CDR3 is 15 residues. Here the CDR3 reads CASSDSGTTYNEQFF. CDR3 coding DNA: TGTGCCAGCAGTGATTCAGGGACTACATACAATGAGCAGTTCTTC.

The chain carries TRBV5-1 and TRBJ2-1; a weak D match, TRBD2 (6 bases). The germline V and J ends were trimmed by 2 bases and 7 bases, with 16 bases remaining between them. The CDR3 extends over 15 amino acids. CDR1 is SGHRS and CDR2 is YFSETQ in the germline V gene. The CDR3 sequence: CASSFGTGGTNEQFF. The CDR3 coding sequence is TGCGCCAGCAGCTTCGGGACTGGGGGAACAAATGAGCAGTTCTTC.